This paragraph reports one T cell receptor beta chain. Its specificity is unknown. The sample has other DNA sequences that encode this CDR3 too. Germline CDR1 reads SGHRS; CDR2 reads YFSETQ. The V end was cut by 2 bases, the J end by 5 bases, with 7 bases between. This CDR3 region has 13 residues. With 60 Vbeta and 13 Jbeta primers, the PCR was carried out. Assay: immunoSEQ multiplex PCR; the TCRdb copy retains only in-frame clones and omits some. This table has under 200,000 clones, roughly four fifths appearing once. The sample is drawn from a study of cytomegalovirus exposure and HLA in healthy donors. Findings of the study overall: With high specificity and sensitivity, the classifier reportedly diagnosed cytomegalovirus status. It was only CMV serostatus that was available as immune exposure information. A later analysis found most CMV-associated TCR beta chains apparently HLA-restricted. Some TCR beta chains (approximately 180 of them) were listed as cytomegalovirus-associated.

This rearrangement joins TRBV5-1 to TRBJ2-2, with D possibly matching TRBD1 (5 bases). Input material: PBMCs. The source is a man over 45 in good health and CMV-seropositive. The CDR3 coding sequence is TGCGCCAGCAGCTTAGGGGTGACCGGGGAGCTGTTTTTT. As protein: CASSLGVTGELFF.